Presented here are 16 T cell receptor beta chains from one specimen sequenced in a study of blood T cell repertoires in COVID-19 (dated by TCRdb to 2020 to 2022). The library was obtained by the immunoSEQ multiplex PCR assay. As stored in TCRdb, this immuneACCESS dataset retains in-frame rearrangements with V and J assigned. A fraction of the clones does not appear; measured against another copy, unresolved V genes explain less than half of the discrepancy, and the remainder lacks a known reason. Counted in this sample were 250,000 to 350,000 clones; approximately 88% of them appeared once. Approximately 4% of the sample belongs to the ten largest clones. Sequencing was done on a sample of peripheral blood. The receptors were sampled from a woman aged 45-60 years with active or convalescent COVID-19.

This clone came up a few times. This rearrangement joins TRBV5-4 to TRBJ1-2; 11 nucleotides match TRBD1. From germline, CDR1 is SGHNT and CDR2 YYREEE (reference sequence). Losses at the gene ends were 4 bases for V and 8 bases for J; bases not matched to a gene: 13. The length of the CDR3 is 16 residues. CDR3 sequence reads: CASSTGQGAKNRGYTF. In nucleotides, the CDR3 is TGTGCCAGCAGCACCGGACAGGGGGCGAAAAACAGAGGCTACACCTTC.

The chain employs TRBV21-1 and TRBJ2-1; the table's D call TRBD1 went unverified against the DNA. TRBV21-1 is deemed a pseudogene. The CDR3 extends over 13 amino acids. CDR3 sequence: CASSNFQANEQFF. CDR3 sequence (DNA): TGTGCCAGCAGCAATTTTCAGGCGAATGAGCAGTTCTTC.

This chain links TRBV7-9 with TRBJ1-3; the match to TRBD1 covers 7 bases. Per germline, CDR1 SEHNR and CDR2 FQNEAQ (reference sequence). The J segment lost 8 bases and the V segment lost 5 bases, leaving 15 bases of the junction unmatched. This CDR3 is built from 16 residues. The CDR3 sequence: CASSHRDSTDPDTIYF. CDR3 sequence (DNA): TGTGCCAGCAGCCACCGGGACAGCACGGACCCAGACACCATATATTTT.

The count of this clone is one. The gene calls are TRBV24-1 and TRBJ2-1; 9 bases are a match to TRBD1. This CDR3 comprises 16 residues. V shed 4 bases and J 2 bases; nucleotides not matched to a gene: 5. Germline V gene sequence: CDR1 KGHDR, CDR2 SFDVKD. For the CDR3, the DNA is TGTGCCACCAGTGACAGACAGGGGGGCACCTACAATGAGCAGTTCTTC. Protein sequence: CATSDRQGGTYNEQFF.

J is TRBJ1-5 and V is TRBV6-5; TRBD1 agrees at 12 bases. J was trimmed by 10 bases and V by 6 bases; bases with no gene match: 10. Germline V gene sequence: CDR1 MNHEY, CDR2 SVGAGI. The CDR3 totals 15 residues. CDR3 sequence: CASRPYRDRGPPQHF. In DNA form, the CDR3 reads TGTGCCAGCAGGCCCTACCGGGACAGGGGGCCACCCCAGCATTTT.

J is TRBJ1-1 and V is TRBV7-9; D may be TRBD1 (5 bases). The CDR3 consists of 14 residues. The germline V gene encodes CDR1 SEHNR and CDR2 FQNEAQ (reference sequence). Trimming took 4 bases from V and 6 from J, leaving 15 bases between them. CDR3 region: CASSSSGQGAEAFF. The CDR3 region has the DNA TGTGCCAGCAGCTCTAGCGGCCAGGGCGCTGAAGCTTTCTTT.

Only a few counts were recorded for this clone. The CDR3 sequence is CASSVVASRGNYGYTF. CDR3 in DNA: TGTGCCAGCAGCGTAGTAGCGTCCCGCGGAAACTATGGCTACACCTTC. This chain links TRBV9 with TRBJ1-2; no clear D gene. CDR1 and CDR2 (germline): SGDLS, YYNGEE. This CDR3 comprises 16 residues. V was clipped by 0 bases and J by 2 bases, with 14 bases between them.

V and J are TRBV30 and TRBJ1-2; D might be TRBD1 (6 bases). The CDR3 length is 12 residues. V gave up 7 bases and J gave up 2 bases, with 11 bases separating them. The germline gives CDR1 GTSNPN, CDR2 SVGIG (reference sequence). Written as DNA, the CDR3 is TGTGCCTATTCAGGGGCCAACTATGGCTACACCTTC. Translating gives CAYSGANYGYTF. Full variable domain (rest looked up from reference TRBV30 and TRBJ1-2): SQTIHQWPATLVQPVGSPLSLECTVEGTSNPNLYWYRQAAGRGLQLLFYSVGIGQISSEVPQNLSASRPQDRQFILSSKKLLLSDSGFYLCAYSGANYGYTFGSGTRLTVV.

The V call is TRBV3-1 (or the pseudogene TRBV3-2), the J call TRBJ2-3, with 7 bases aligning to TRBD2. The CDR3 consists of 14 residues. Germline trimming cut 7 bases from V and 4 bases from J; bases unmatched to any gene: 8. Germline CDR1 LGHDT, CDR2 YNNKEL (reference sequence). CDR3 sequence reads: CASMASGAADTQYF. CDR3 coding DNA: TGTGCCAGCATGGCCAGCGGGGCCGCAGATACGCAGTATTTT.

The chain carries TRBV6-6 and TRBJ1-2; no clear D gene. Germline V gene lookup returns CDR1 MNHNY and CDR2 SVGAGI (reference sequence). The CDR3 has 16 amino acids. Trimming took off 6 bases at V and 2 bases at J, with 19 bases between the two ends. The CDR3 sequence is CASSQLGPGLNYGYTF. The CDR3 DNA is TGTGCCAGCAGCCAGCTGGGTCCAGGCTTAAACTATGGCTACACCTTC.

This clone was counted only a few times. The J gene is TRBJ2-3, the V gene TRBV4-3; TRBD2 matches 8 bases. This CDR3 spans 17 amino acids. V lost 0 bases, J lost 4 bases, and 9 bases stayed unmatched. Germline loops: CDR1 LGHNA, CDR2 YSLEER. Written as DNA, the CDR3 is TGCGCCAGCAGCCAAGATCATGGGACTAGTCTGGCAGATACGCAGTATTTT. As protein: CASSQDHGTSLADTQYF.

This chain connects TRBV10-3 to TRBJ1-5; perhaps TRBD1 as D (6 bases). The CDR3 runs to 15 residues. Germline lookup yields CDR1 ENHRY and CDR2 SYGVKD. V was shortened by 3 bases and J by 0 bases, with 9 bases between the two germline ends. CDR3: CAISETGSSNQPQHF. CDR3 nucleotide sequence: TGTGCCATCAGTGAAACAGGGAGTAGCAATCAGCCCCAGCATTTT.

The rearrangement links TRBV5-1 to TRBJ2-1; D is perhaps TRBD1 (5 bases). The CDR3 is made up of 14 amino acids. V was pared by 0 bases and J by 7 bases, with 11 bases between. Germline V gene sequence: CDR1 SGHRS, CDR2 YFSETQ. The CDR3 is CASSLASTVNEQFF. CDR3 coding DNA: TGCGCCAGCAGCTTGGCCTCGACAGTTAATGAGCAGTTCTTC.

The chain employs TRBV9 and TRBJ2-2, with a weak D call TRBD2 (5 bases). Germline-derived CDR1 and CDR2 are SGDLS and YYNGEE. The CDR3 consists of 15 residues. V was trimmed by 0 bases and J by 2 bases, leaving 8 bases between them. The DNA of the CDR3 is TGTGCCAGCAGCGTAGACGGGATTAACACCGGGGAGCTGTTTTTT. Protein product: CASSVDGINTGELFF.

The chain recombines TRBV7-9 with TRBJ1-3; possible D gene TRBD1, 6 bases. The germline V gene has CDR1 SEHNR and CDR2 FQNEAQ (reference sequence). V lost 5 bases and J lost 0, with 23 bases in between. This CDR3 contains 19 residues. Here the CDR3 reads CASSPFPRQDGVSGNTIYF. In DNA form, the CDR3 reads TGTGCCAGCAGCCCCTTCCCACGACAGGACGGAGTCTCTGGAAACACCATATATTTT. The variable domain in full, with the rest retrieved from reference TRBV7-9 and TRBJ1-3, is DTGVSQNPRHKITKRGQNVTFRCDPISEHNRLYWYRQTLGQGPEFLTYFQNEAQLEKSRLLSDRFSAERPKGSFSTLEIQRTEQGDSAMYLCASSPFPRQDGVSGNTIYFGEGSWLTVV.

The chain carries TRBV10-3 and TRBJ2-1; the match to TRBD1 covers 7 bases. The CDR3 covers 13 residues. CDR1 is ENHRY, CDR2 SYGVKD, per germline. Trimming cost V 10 bases and J 5 bases; bases outside gene matches: 8. CDR3 protein: CATGLDRHNEQFF. The CDR3 DNA reads as TGTGCCACCGGATTGGACAGGCACAATGAGCAGTTCTTC.